The clone carrying this T cell receptor beta chain was observed many times. Diagnoses were made from clinical symptoms, serum measures (thyroxine and TRAb), thyroid ultrasound and orbital computed tomography. Out of approximately 10 ml of fresh peripheral blood came the PBMCs. Amplification of TCR beta CDR3 regions used RNA as the template. In the first-round RT-PCR of the TCR CDR3, the HTBI primer set was used. TCRdb reprocessed the multiplex PCR reads via MiXCR and lists one record per CDR3 protein. The sample has 400,000 to 550,000 distinct CDR3 sequences, about an eighth seen once; the top ten hold 17%. Germline V CDR1 and CDR2: LNHDA, SQIVND (reference sequence). The CDR3 length is 17 residues. The V and J ends lost 6 bases and 4 bases, in that order; junction bases with no gene match: 12. This entry belongs to a study of T cells in Graves' hyperthyroidism and ophthalmopathy.

The rearrangement joins TRBV19 to TRBJ2-2; 9 bases align to TRBD2. The origin of this receptor is a woman between 18 and 30 years old with Graves' hyperthyroidism. The sequenced material came from blood. CDR3 in DNA: TGTGCCAGTAGCCCGGCGGTAGCGGGAGACGGCACCGGGGAGCTGTTTTTT. Protein sequence: CASSPAVAGDGTGELFF.